This T cell receptor beta chain was documented in a study of human T cells and chemical hapten exposure. On the study more broadly: Mainly, slight library volume differences in the pool made TCR yields vary.

This CDR3 has 18 amino acids. Looked up from germline, CDR1 is SNHLY and CDR2 is FYNNEI. V trimming: 4 bases; J trimming: 3 bases; junction bases outside the gene matches: 12. Single cDNA molecules in the library carried unique molecular identifiers attached during preparation. TCRdb re-derived calls from the 5' RACE reads in MiXCR, one entry per CDR3 protein. The table lists 150,000 or so distinct CDR3 sequences, 3.5% to 5% of them singletons. Total RNA was isolated from whole blood that had not been fractionated. This clonotype was recorded a few times. The rearrangement links TRBV2 to TRBJ2-3; 11 bases map to TRBD1. The TCR sequence derives from a female donor in good health. The CDR3, as DNA: TGTGCCAGCAGTGCCCGAGGACAGGGGGCGATGAATACAGATACGCAGTATTTT. It specifies CASSARGQGAMNTDTQYF.